A selection of T cell receptor beta chains follows, all from one sample in a study of PD-L1 blockade in urothelial cancer. Clones were sequenced by immunoSEQ multiplex PCR, and TCRdb holds only the in-frame ones, with some missing. Here the sample spans around 63,000 clones, around four fifths being singletons. Source: PBMCs, taken around atezolizumab (anti-PD-L1) treatment. Receptors originate from a man between 65 and 85 years old with urothelial cancer. CDR3s include the opening cysteine and the closing phenylalanine or tryptophan. Fields, in order: V gene, CDR3 length, J gene, CDR3 protein.

>TRBV28|18|TRBJ2-1
CASSRDGDRLLAGVGQFF
>TRBV13|15|TRBJ2-7
CASSLVGLASYEQYF
>TRBV9|15|TRBJ1-1
CASSVGGGVNTEAFF
>TRBV9|13|TRBJ1-4
CASSEGEGRKLFF
>TRBV9|15|TRBJ2-2
CASSVGTGSDGELFF
>TRBV10-3|12|TRBJ2-7
CAIKGRGDEQYF
>TRBV4-2|13|TRBJ2-2
CASSKTDTGELFF
>TRBV10-2|13|TRBJ2-7
CASTGTGIYEQYF
>TRBV13|14|TRBJ1-5
CASSQKSGNQPQHF
>TRBV7-8|17|TRBJ2-1
CASSPTPGTLSYNEQFF
>TRBV7-9|13|TRBJ1-2
CASSSTGDYGYTF
>TRBV5-5|14|TRBJ1-1
CASSLDAGYTEAFF
>TRBV5-1|14|TRBJ1-3
CASSVGQVADTIYF
>TRBV18|14|TRBJ1-4
CASSQGQQNEKLFF
>TRBV15|13|TRBJ2-1
CATSTRRGYEQFF
>TRBV27|17|TRBJ2-7
CASSSLTDRTGRYEQYF
>TRBV5-1|14|TRBJ2-7
CASSLGTGNYEQYF
>TRBV27|16|TRBJ1-5
CASSAQGSMVGQPQHF
>TRBV19|14|TRBJ1-2
CASSIQGPYYGYTF
>TRBV25-1|15|TRBJ2-5
CASSEARGIQETQYF
>TRBV5-1|14|TRBJ2-7
CASRQLAEEYEQYF
>TRBV27|13|TRBJ2-5
CASRPQGQETQYF
>TRBV11-2|15|TRBJ2-7
CASSLDSGSAYEQYF
>TRBV9|15|.
CASSAPGQGANEQYF
>TRBV5-6|16|TRBJ2-3
CASSLALTGGADTQYF
>TRBV19|12|TRBJ1-2
CASSDRTGGYTF
>TRBV19|14|TRBJ2-7
CASSIGTVGYEQYF
>TRBV5-6|16|TRBJ2-2
CASRQTHSGSSGELFF
>TRBV29-1|16|TRBJ2-2
CSVLGQGKLVTGELFF
>TRBV18|16|TRBJ1-2
CASSRRSAQDTNGYTF
>TRBV5-6|13|TRBJ1-1
CASSLGRNTEAFF
>TRBV5-1|17|TRBJ2-1
CASSSRWLAGGPNEQFF
>TRBV5-6|14|TRBJ1-2
CASSLNRGLYGYTF
>TRBV18|16|TRBJ1-2
CASSPPGTGGARGYTF
>TRBV19|18|TRBJ2-6
CASSIHTGAYSGANVLTF
>TRBV7-2|16|TRBJ2-7
CASSAHGGTISYEQYF
>TRBV7-2|14|TRBJ1-1
CASSSLGEDTEAFF
>TRBV7-3|18|TRBJ2-2
CASSLTPGRGVNTGELFF
>TRBV25-1|15|TRBJ1-1
CASSEFGIGRVEAFF
>TRBV5-1|12|TRBJ2-3
CASRMTSDTQYF
>TRBV25-1|18|TRBJ2-6
CASSQIITGQSRANVLTF
>TRBV10-1|14|TRBJ1-1
CASSTRTGLTEAFF
>TRBV4-1|13|TRBJ1-1
CASSQQAHREAFF
>TRBV13|15|TRBJ2-1
CATKRSGRMGDEQFF
>TRBV4-3|17|TRBJ2-2
CASSPTTGIRSGGELFF
>TRBV10-3|14|TRBJ2-7
CAISWREGSYEQYF
>TRBV7-2|16|TRBJ1-5
CASSLALDRTNQPQHF
>TRBV10-3|13|TRBJ1-1
CAISGLMNTEAFF
>TRBV6-1|15|TRBJ1-5
CASSERPRDNQPQHF
>TRBV7-9|15|TRBJ1-2
CASSYPEGGALGYTF
>TRBV19|14|TRBJ1-1
CAVLVGTGASGAFF
>TRBV6-6|12|TRBJ1-2
CASSQDSYGYTF
>TRBV9|16|TRBJ2-2
CASSPPGQGTTGELFF